The rows below give T cell receptor beta chains drawn from one sample of a study of cytomegalovirus exposure and HLA in healthy donors. Using immunoSEQ multiplex PCR, the repertoire was profiled, and TCRdb retains in-frame clones only, with some absent. The table shows roughly 100,000 clones, with 76% occurring only once. What was sequenced was PBMCs. These receptors all come from a woman between 18 and 30 years old in good health and CMV-seropositive. Each CDR3 is given with its conserved first and last residue. D genes are given only for firm matches. The size of a clone is reported for some rows only, either as once, few or many, or as a class for expanded clones.

j_call v_call clone_size d_call cdr3_nt cdr3_aa
TRBJ2-7 TRBV18 NA TRBD1 TGTGCCAGCTCAGTGGGACAGAGTTACGAGCAGTACTTC CASSVGQSYEQYF
TRBJ1-1 TRBV25-1 NA NA TGTGCCAGCAATCAAAACATAAACACTGAAGCTTTCTTT CASNQNINTEAFF
TRBJ2-5 TRBV12-2 NA NA TGTGCAAGTCGCTTTGCAGCGCCAGACCTCCAAGAGACCCAGTACTTC CASRFAAPDLQETQYF
TRBJ1-2 TRBV6-5 few NA TGTGCCAGCAGTTACTCCCCGGGACAAGAGCTGTACACCTTC CASSYSPGQELYTF
TRBJ1-1 TRBV19 NA TRBD1 TGTGCCAGTAGTAGGAACCGGGACAGGGTCAGTGAAGCTTTCTTT CASSRNRDRVSEAFF
TRBJ2-3 TRBV28 NA TRBD1 TGTGCCAGCAGTTCGATGACAGGGTTGGGCACAGATACGCAGTATTTT CASSSMTGLGTDTQYF
TRBJ2-7 TRBV5-1 NA TRBD1 TGCGCCAGCAGCCTTGGACAGGCCGGATTTGGCGAGCAGTACTTC CASSLGQAGFGEQYF
TRBJ1-4 TRBV10-3 NA NA TGTGCCATCAGTGAGGACAGAACTGTGCCTAATGAAAAACTGTTTTTT CAISEDRTVPNEKLFF
TRBJ1-2 TRBV6-5 NA NA TGTGCCAGCAGCCGCGGGAGAGCTAACTATGGCTACACCTTC CASSRGRANYGYTF
TRBJ1-2 TRBV7-6 few NA TGTGCCAGCAGCTTAGGCGCGGGCCATGGGGATGGCTACACCTTC CASSLGAGHGDGYTF
TRBJ2-7 TRBV28 NA NA TGTGCCAGCAGTCTCCCCAGGGGCGAGCAGTACTTC CASSLPRGEQYF
TRBJ1-5 TRBV6-6 NA NA TGTGCCAGCAGCCAGCGGGGTTTGGGCAATCAGCCCCAGCATTTT CASSQRGLGNQPQHF
TRBJ2-7 TRBV6-1 NA TRBD1 TGTGCCAGCAGTATGGACAGGTACTACGAGCAGTACTTC CASSMDRYYEQYF
TRBJ2-7 TRBV28 NA TRBD1 TGTGCCAGCAGGACTCCCGGGACAGGTAACCCCTACGAGCAGTACTTC CASRTPGTGNPYEQYF
TRBJ2-5 TRBV5-1 NA NA TGCGCCAGCAGATCGGGAGTCTTCCAAGAGACCCAGTACTTC CASRSGVFQETQYF
TRBJ1-1 TRBV7-9 NA NA TGTGCCAGCGGCGGGACTGAAGCTTTCTTT CASGGTEAFF
TRBJ2-7 TRBV11-2 NA NA TGTGCCAGCAGGCGGGACAGCTCCTACGAGCAGTACTTC CASRRDSSYEQYF
TRBJ1-4 TRBV10-3 NA TRBD1 TGTGCCATCAGTGTAACACGACAGGGGTCTAATGAAAAACTGTTTTTT CAISVTRQGSNEKLFF
TRBJ1-5 TRBV28 NA NA TGTGCCAGCAGCCCCCCCTATAGCAATCAGCCCCAGCATTTT CASSPPYSNQPQHF
TRBJ1-5 TRBV27 few NA TGTGCCAGCAGTTTCCTCAATCAGCCCCAGCATTTT CASSFLNQPQHF
TRBJ1-4 TRBV5-1 NA NA TGCGCCAGCAGCTTGACGGGGAGTGAGTTGGAAAAACTGTTTTTT CASSLTGSELEKLFF
TRBJ1-5 TRBV27 NA NA TGTGCCAGCAGTCCATCGGGGGTGGGCAATCAGCCCCAGCATTTT CASSPSGVGNQPQHF
TRBJ1-4 TRBV30 NA NA TGTGCCTGGAGTGTACGAGGGTCGAGGGAAAAACTGTTTTTT CAWSVRGSREKLFF
TRBJ2-7 TRBV30 NA TRBD2 TGTGCCTGGAGTGTACTCGCGGGAGCCGAGCAGTACTTC CAWSVLAGAEQYF
TRBJ1-4 TRBV27 few NA TGTGCCAGCAGTAGAGGGACTGAGGGGTATGAAAAACTGTTTTTT CASSRGTEGYEKLFF
TRBJ1-5 TRBV4-1 NA NA TGCGCCAGCAGCCAAGATCGGGGTCAGCCCCAGCATTTT CASSQDRGQPQHF
TRBJ2-7 TRBV25-1 NA NA TGTGCCAGCAGTGAACTCCGGTCCGAGCAGTACTTC CASSELRSEQYF
TRBJ2-2 TRBV5-1 NA NA TGCGCCAGCAGCGGCCAGGGAGGAACCGGGGAGCTGTTTTTT CASSGQGGTGELFF
TRBJ2-7 TRBV7-9 NA TRBD2 TGTGCCAGCAGCTTAGCTGGTGGGAGCGGGAGGAAGTACGAGCAGTACTTC CASSLAGGSGRKYEQYF
TRBJ1-1 TRBV28 NA TRBD1 TGTGCCAGCAGTTCGACAGGGGCCTTGAACACTGAAGCTTTCTTT CASSSTGALNTEAFF
TRBJ2-5 TRBV5-1 NA TRBD2 TGCGCCAGCAGCTTCGCCAGGACTAGCGGGGGAGAAGAGACCCAGTACTTC CASSFARTSGGEETQYF
TRBJ1-5 TRBV2 few NA TGTGCCAGCAGTCCATTACAGGGTCAGCCCCAGCATTTT CASSPLQGQPQHF
TRBJ1-5 TRBV18 NA TRBD1 TGTGCCAGCTCACCCGGGACAGGGCCGTCTCAGCCCCAGCATTTT CASSPGTGPSQPQHF
TRBJ1-4 TRBV6-1 NA NA TGTGCCAGCAGCCCCCGCGGCGGGGGTGAAAAACTGTTTTTT CASSPRGGGEKLFF
TRBJ2-7 TRBV28 NA TRBD1 TGTGCCAGCAGGTCCGGGACAGGGTTCTCCCGAACCCTTTACGAGCAGTACTTC CASRSGTGFSRTLYEQYF
TRBJ2-1 TRBV5-8 NA NA TGTGCCAGCAGTCGCCGGTCCCGGGAGAATGAGCAGTTCTTC CASSRRSRENEQFF
TRBJ1-5 TRBV12-2 NA NA TGTGCAACCCACACCCGACAGGGACGCCAGCATTTT CATHTRQGRQHF
TRBJ1-5 TRBV6-1 NA TRBD1 TGTGCCAGCAGTGAAGGGACAGGGGGCAAACAGCCCCAGCATTTT CASSEGTGGKQPQHF
TRBJ2-2 TRBV10-1 NA NA TGCGCCAGCAGTGAGTCCGGCGGGGAGCTGTTTTTT CASSESGGELFF
TRBJ1-4 TRBV6-5 NA NA TGTGCCAGCAGTTACTCGATTCCACAGGGTCGGCTGTTTTTT CASSYSIPQGRLFF
TRBJ2-2 TRBV30 NA TRBD2 TGTGCCTGGAGGCTAGCGGGAGGAAGGACCGGGGAGCTGTTTTTT CAWRLAGGRTGELFF